Below, 8 T cell receptor beta chains from the same sample are listed, as sequenced in a study of blood T cell repertoires in COVID-19. The method was immunoSEQ multiplex PCR; TCRdb's version includes in-frame clones alone and lacks a portion of them. Among some 140,000 clones listed, over 75% were seen once. The sequenced sample consisted of peripheral blood. The receptors shown here come from a man in his 70s with active COVID-19.

This chain links TRBV30 with TRBJ2-7; a possible D gene is TRBD1 (6 bases). The CDR3 runs to 12 residues. With 5 bases removed from V and 3 bases from J, the gap between germline ends came to 11 bases. The germline gives CDR1 GTSNPN, CDR2 SVGIG (reference sequence). The CDR3 protein is CAWRDRFYEQYF. The CDR3 nucleotides are TGTGCCTGGCGTGACAGGTTCTACGAGCAGTACTTC.

This clone is a singleton in its sample. The chain uses TRBV20-1 and TRBJ1-2; 7 bases fit TRBD1. Germline assignment: CDR1 DFQATT and CDR2 SNEGSKA (reference sequence). The CDR3 covers 11 residues. V shed 6 bases, J shed 7 bases, and the junction held 5 bases outside the gene matches. CDR3 DNA: TGCAGTGCCCCGGGACAGAGTGGCTACACCTTC. Protein: CSAPGQSGYTF.

The chain joins TRBV6-1 to TRBJ2-7; 8 bases line up with TRBD2. J was trimmed by 2 bases and V by 0 bases; bases with no gene match: 6. Germline CDR1 MNHNS, CDR2 SASEGT. The CDR3 runs to 16 residues. The DNA of the CDR3 is TGTGCCAGCAGTGAAGCCGGCGGGGGGATCGCCTACGAGCAGTACTTC. This encodes CASSEAGGGIAYEQYF.

The chain links TRBV5-1 to TRBJ1-6; possibly TRBD1 for D (6 bases). The V end lost 4 bases, the J end lost 7 bases, and 12 bases lay between the germline ends. CDR3 size: 14 residues. Looked up from germline, CDR1 is SGHRS and CDR2 is YFSETQ. This CDR3 is CASSLQGGNSPLHF. The CDR3 DNA follows: TGCGCCAGCAGCCTACAGGGAGGGAATTCACCCCTCCACTTT.

The CDR3 here is CASSQSYGYTF. The DNA for the CDR3 is TGTGCCAGCAGCCAGAGCTATGGCTACACCTTC. The chain joins TRBV7-8 to TRBJ1-2, with no clear D. V was clipped by 5 bases and J by 4 bases, with 5 bases between them. The CDR3 consists of 11 residues. The germline gives CDR1 SGHVS, CDR2 FQNEAQ.

In its sample, this clone was seen once. This sequence joins TRBV10-3 and TRBJ2-5; 9 bases map to TRBD1. J lost 5 bases, V lost 5 bases, and 12 bases had no gene match. Germline loops: CDR1 ENHRY, CDR2 SYGVKD. The CDR3 totals 16 residues. Written as DNA, the CDR3 is TGTGCCATCAGTCCTTCCGGGACAGGGAAGTCGGAGACCCAGTACTTC. It encodes CAISPSGTGKSETQYF.

DNA for the CDR3: TGCGCCAGCATAGGAGCCGCCGGGACTAGCGGGAAACTCGAGCAGTACTTC. It codes for CASIGAAGTSGKLEQYF. The genes are TRBV23-1 and TRBJ2-7; TRBD2 matches 13 bases. TRBV23-1 is assigned to the ORF class and has an uncertain function. Trimming at V came to 7 bases and at J to 6 bases, leaving 15 bases not matched to a gene. The CDR3 is 17 residues long.

This clone turned up a few times. The chain couples TRBV27 to TRBJ2-2; tentatively, D is TRBD2 (5 bases). The germline V gene encodes CDR1 MNHEY and CDR2 SMNVEV (reference sequence). There are 15 residues in the CDR3. Trimming stripped 7 bases from V and 4 bases from J, with 16 bases between. CDR3 region: CASILRAGSTGELFF. The CDR3 region has the DNA TGTGCCAGCATTCTAAGGGCGGGTTCCACCGGGGAGCTGTTTTTT.